This TCR beta chain was obtained from a study of shared clonotypes between healthy human individuals. Turning to the study itself: Plates per donor: three CD4 naive, three CD4 memory, two CD8 naive, one CD8 memory.

The V gene lost 0 bases and the J gene lost 1 base, with 12 bases spanning the gap. Germline CDR1 reads SGHNT; CDR2 reads YYREEE (reference sequence). The CDR3 extends over 16 amino acids. As regards this clone: Its target is unknown.

Sequencing used immunoSEQ multiplex PCR; TCRdb keeps in-frame clones, though not all of them. The data contain under 2,500,000 clones, around 95% of them singletons. The donor cohort consisted entirely of Caucasian adults residing in Nashville, Tennessee. Findings of the study overall: Shared clonotypes: roughly 5% naive CD4, under 4% naive CD8, roughly 2.2% memory CD4, under 0.5% memory CD8. In contrast to clonotypes shared by all four donors, non-shared clonotypes had lower generation probabilities.

V is TRBV5-4 and J is TRBJ2-3, with D possibly being TRBD1 or TRBD2 (6 bases each). This receptor was taken from a man between 18 and 35 years old in good health. The material sequenced was naive CD4+ T cells sorted from blood. Subset specified: CD45RA+ positively selected. The CDR3 coding sequence is TGTGCCAGCAGCTTGGTGGCAGGGGAGGGCACAGATACGCAGTATTTT. This codes for CASSLVAGEGTDTQYF.